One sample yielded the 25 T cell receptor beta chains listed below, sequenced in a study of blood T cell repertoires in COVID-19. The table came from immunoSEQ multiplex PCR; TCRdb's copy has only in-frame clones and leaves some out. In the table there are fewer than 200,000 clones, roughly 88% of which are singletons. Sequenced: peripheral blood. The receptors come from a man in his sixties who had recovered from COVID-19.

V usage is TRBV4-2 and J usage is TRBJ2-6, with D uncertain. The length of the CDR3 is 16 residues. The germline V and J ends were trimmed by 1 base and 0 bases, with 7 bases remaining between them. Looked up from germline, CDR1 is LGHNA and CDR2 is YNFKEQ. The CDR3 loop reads CASSQAENSGANVLTF. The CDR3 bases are TGTGCCAGCAGCCAAGCCGAGAACTCTGGGGCCAACGTCCTGACTTTC.

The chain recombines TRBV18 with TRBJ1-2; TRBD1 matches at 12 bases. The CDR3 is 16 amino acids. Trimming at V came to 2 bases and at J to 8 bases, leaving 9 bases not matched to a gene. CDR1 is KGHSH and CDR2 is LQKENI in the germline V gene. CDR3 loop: CASSPERGQGAQGYTF. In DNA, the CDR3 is TGTGCCAGCTCACCAGAACGGGGACAGGGGGCGCAAGGCTACACCTTC.

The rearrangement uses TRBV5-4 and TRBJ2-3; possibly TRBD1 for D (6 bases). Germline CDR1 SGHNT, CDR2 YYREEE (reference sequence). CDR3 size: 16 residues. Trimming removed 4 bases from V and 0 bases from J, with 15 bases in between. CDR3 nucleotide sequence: TGTGCCAGCAGCCTGCGACAGGTGTCTAGCACAGATACGCAGTATTTT. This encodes CASSLRQVSSTDTQYF.

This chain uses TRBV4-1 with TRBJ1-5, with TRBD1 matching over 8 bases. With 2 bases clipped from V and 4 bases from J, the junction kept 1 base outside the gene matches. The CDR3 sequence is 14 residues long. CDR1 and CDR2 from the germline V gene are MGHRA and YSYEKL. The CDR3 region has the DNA TGCGCCAGCAGCCAAAGACAGGGGAATCAGCCCCAGCATTTT. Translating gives CASSQRQGNQPQHF.

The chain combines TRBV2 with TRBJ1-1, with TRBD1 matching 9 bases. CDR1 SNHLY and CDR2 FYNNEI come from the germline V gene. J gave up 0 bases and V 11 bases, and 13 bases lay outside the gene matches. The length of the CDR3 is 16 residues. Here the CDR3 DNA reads TGTGCCGTTCCCCGGGACAGGGAAAGAGTGAACACTGAAGCTTTCTTT. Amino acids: CAVPRDRERVNTEAFF. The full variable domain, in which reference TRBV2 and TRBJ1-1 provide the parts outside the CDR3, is EPEVTQTPSHQVTQMGQEVILRCVPISNHLYFYWYRQILGQKVEFLVSFYNNEISEKSEIFDDQFSVERPDGSNFTLKIRSTKLEDSAMYFCAVPRDRERVNTEAFFGQGTRLTVV.

The CDR3 DNA reads as TGTGCCAGCTCATCACAGACTAGCGGGGACCAAGAGACCCAGTACTTC. This translates into CASSSQTSGDQETQYF. The rearrangement links TRBV18 to TRBJ2-5; 11 bases line up with TRBD2. Unmatched junction bases numbered 5, after V lost 5 bases and J lost 0 bases. This CDR3 has 16 amino acids. CDR1 and CDR2 from the germline V gene are KGHSH and LQKENI.

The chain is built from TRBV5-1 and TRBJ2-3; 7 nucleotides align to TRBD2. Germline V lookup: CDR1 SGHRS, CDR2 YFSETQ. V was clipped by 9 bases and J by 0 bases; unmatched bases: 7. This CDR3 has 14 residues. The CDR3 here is CATRAGTSTDTQYF. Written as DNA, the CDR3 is TGCGCCACCCGAGCGGGGACCAGCACAGATACGCAGTATTTT. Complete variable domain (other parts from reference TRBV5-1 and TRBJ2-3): KAGVTQTPRYLIKTRGQQVTLSCSPISGHRSVSWYQQTPGQGLQFLFEYFSETQRNKGNFPGRFSGRQFSNSRSEMNVSTLELGDSALYLCATRAGTSTDTQYFGPGTRLTVL.

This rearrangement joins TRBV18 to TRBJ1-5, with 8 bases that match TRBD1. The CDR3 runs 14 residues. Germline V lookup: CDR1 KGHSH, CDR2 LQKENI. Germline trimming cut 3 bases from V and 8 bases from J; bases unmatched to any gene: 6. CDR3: CASSPGQGEEPQHF. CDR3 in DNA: TGTGCCAGCTCACCTGGACAGGGTGAAGAGCCCCAGCATTTT.

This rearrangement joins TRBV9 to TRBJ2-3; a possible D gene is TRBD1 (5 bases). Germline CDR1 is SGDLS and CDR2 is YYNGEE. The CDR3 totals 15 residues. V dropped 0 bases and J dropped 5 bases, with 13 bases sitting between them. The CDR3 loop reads CASSVGLGRRDTQYF. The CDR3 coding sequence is TGTGCCAGCAGCGTAGGGTTGGGGCGTAGAGATACGCAGTATTTT.

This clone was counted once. CDR3 sequence: CASSDERLDGYTF. DNA for the CDR3: TGCGCCAGCTCCGACGAGCGGTTGGATGGCTACACCTTC. The chain recombines TRBV5-1 with TRBJ1-2; D is uncertain. With 7 bases removed from V and 6 bases from J, the gap between germline ends came to 16 bases. This CDR3 region has 13 residues. Germline V lookup: CDR1 SGHRS, CDR2 YFSETQ.

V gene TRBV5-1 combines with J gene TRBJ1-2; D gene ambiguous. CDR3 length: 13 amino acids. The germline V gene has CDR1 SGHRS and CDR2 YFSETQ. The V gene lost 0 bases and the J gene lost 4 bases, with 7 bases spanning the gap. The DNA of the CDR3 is TGCGCCAGCAGCTTGGGGGCAGCCTATGGCTACACCTTC. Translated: CASSLGAAYGYTF.

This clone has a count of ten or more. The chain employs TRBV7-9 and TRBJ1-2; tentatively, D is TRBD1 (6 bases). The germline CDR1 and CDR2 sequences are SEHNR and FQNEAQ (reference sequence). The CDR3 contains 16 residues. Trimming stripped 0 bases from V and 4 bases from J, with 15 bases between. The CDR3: CASSLALGDMGYGYTF. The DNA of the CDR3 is TGTGCCAGCAGCTTAGCGCTGGGGGACATGGGCTATGGCTACACCTTC.

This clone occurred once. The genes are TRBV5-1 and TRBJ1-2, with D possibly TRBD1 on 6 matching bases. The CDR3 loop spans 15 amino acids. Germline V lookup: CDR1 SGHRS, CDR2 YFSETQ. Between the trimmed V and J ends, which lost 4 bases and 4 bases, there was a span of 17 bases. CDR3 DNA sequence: TGCGCCAGCAGCGCTGGGACAATCGATTTCTATGGCTACACCTTC. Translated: CASSAGTIDFYGYTF.

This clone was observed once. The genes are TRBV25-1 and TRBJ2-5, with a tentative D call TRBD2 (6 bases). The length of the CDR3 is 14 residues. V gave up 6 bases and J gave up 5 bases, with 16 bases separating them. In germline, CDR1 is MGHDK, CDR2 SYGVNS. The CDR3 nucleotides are TGTGCCAGCAGGGCGCGGGACGTATCGGAGACCCAGTACTTC. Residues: CASRARDVSETQYF.

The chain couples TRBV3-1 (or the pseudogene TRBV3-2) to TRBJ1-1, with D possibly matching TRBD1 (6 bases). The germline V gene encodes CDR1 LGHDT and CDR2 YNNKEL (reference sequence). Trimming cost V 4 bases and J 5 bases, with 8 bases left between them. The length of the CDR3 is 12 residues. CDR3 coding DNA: TGTGCCAGCAGCCCTCAGGGGACTGAAGCTTTCTTT. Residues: CASSPQGTEAFF.

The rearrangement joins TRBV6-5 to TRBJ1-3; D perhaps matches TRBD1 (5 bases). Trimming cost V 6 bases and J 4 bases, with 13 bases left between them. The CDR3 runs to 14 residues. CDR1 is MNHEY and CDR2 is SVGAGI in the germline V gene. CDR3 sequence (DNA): TGTGCCAGCAGCTCCAGTGGGGGGGGAAACACCATATATTTT. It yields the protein CASSSSGGGNTIYF.

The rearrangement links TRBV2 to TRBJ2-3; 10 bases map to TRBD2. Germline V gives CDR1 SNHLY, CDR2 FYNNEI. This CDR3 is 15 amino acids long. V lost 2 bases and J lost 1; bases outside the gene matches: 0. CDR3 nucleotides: TGTGCCAGCAGTGAACTAGCGGGGGGCACAGATACGCAGTATTTT. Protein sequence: CASSELAGGTDTQYF.

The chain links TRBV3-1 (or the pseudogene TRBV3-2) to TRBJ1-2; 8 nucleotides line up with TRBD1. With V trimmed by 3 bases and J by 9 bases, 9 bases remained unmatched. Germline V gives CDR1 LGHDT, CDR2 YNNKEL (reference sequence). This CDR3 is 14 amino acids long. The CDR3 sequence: CASSQTDRVGRYTF. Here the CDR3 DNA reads TGTGCCAGCAGCCAGACGGACAGGGTGGGTCGCTACACCTTC.

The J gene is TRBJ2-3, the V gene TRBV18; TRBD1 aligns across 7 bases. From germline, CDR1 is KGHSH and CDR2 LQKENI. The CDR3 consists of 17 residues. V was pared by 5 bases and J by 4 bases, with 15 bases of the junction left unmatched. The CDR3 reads CASSAISSGQIPDTQYF. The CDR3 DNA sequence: TGTGCCAGCTCAGCCATATCCTCGGGACAGATACCAGATACGCAGTATTTT. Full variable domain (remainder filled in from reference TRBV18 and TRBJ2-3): NAGVMQNPRHLVRRRGQEARLRCSPMKGHSHVYWYRQLPEEGLKFMVYLQKENIIDESGMPKERFSAEFPKEGPSILRIQQVVRGDSAAYFCASSAISSGQIPDTQYFGPGTRLTVL.

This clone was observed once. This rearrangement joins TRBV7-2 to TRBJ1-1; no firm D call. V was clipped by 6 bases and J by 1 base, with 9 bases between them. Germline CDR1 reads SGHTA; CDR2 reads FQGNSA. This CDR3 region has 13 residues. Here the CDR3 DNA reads TGTGCCAGCAGAAGGGAGGCGAACACTGAAGCTTTCTTT. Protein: CASRREANTEAFF.

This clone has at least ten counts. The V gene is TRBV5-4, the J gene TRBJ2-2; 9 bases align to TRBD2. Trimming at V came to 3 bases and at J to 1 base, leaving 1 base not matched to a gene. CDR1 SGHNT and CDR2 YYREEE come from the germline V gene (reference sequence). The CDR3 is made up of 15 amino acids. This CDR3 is CASSSLAGNTGELFF. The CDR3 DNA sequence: TGTGCCAGCAGCTCACTAGCGGGGAACACCGGGGAGCTGTTTTTT.

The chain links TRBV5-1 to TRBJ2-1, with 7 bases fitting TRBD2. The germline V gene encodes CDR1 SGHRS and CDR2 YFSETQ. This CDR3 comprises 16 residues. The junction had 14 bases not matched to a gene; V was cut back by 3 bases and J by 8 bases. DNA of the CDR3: TGCGCCAGCAGCTCGGAGGGTCAACTAGCGATCCATGAGCAGTTCTTC. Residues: CASSSEGQLAIHEQFF.

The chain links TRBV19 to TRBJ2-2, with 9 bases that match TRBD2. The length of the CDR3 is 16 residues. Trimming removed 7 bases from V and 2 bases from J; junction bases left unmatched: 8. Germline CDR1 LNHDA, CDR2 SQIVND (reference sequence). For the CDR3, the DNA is TGTGCCAGTAATTTCCTAGCGGGGCTAAACACCGGGGAGCTGTTTTTT. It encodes CASNFLAGLNTGELFF.

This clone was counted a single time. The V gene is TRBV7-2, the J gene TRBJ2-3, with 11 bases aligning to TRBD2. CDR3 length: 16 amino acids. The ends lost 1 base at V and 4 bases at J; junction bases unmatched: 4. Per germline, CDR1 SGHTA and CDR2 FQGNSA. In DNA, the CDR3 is TGTGCCAGCAGCTTAGTTAGCGGGGGGGCCGCAGATACGCAGTATTTT. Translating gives CASSLVSGGAADTQYF.

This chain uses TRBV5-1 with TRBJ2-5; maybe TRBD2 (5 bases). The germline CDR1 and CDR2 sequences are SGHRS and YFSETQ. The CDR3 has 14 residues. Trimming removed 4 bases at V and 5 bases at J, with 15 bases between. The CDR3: CASSPQEVWETQYF. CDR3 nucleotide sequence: TGCGCCAGCAGCCCGCAGGAGGTATGGGAGACCCAGTACTTC.